This T cell receptor beta chain was captured in a study of blood T cell repertoires in COVID-19. Germline CDR1 LGHNA, CDR2 YNFKEQ. The CDR3 spans 16 residues. V dropped 0 bases and J dropped 8; count of bases not matched to a gene: 7. In the authors' workflow: Counts of nucleated cells, estimated from reference gene primer amplification, were obtained. Data came from immunoSEQ multiplex PCR; TCRdb stores just in-frame clones and leaves some out. V, J and clone size reflect that table, while D and trimming were determined from the DNA. The top ten clones hold 3% of a sample with 390,000 or so clones, around 92% of them seen once. This clone was detected once.

Source material: peripheral blood. The chain joins TRBV4-2 to TRBJ1-4; 9 bases are a match to TRBD1. This TCR was sampled from a woman aged 25 to 39 with COVID-19, enrolled during active disease. The chain's CDR3 is CASSQDIGQGLEKLFF. The CDR3, as DNA: TGTGCCAGCAGCCAAGATATCGGACAGGGGCTCGAAAAACTGTTTTTT.